The present entry profiles one T cell receptor beta chain with its context. Its target is unknown. This sample stems from a study of breast tumors, draining lymph nodes, adjacent tissues. Samples came from axillary lymph nodes draining the breast cancer. The study, taken as a whole, reports: Tumor T cell lymph node origin was a supported hypothesis, not proven. The data were judged consistent with most tumor T cells coming from lymph node and expanding in tumor. Tumor and nontumor repertoires were significantly more similar in luminal-like than in basal-like breast cancer. Tumor repertoires ranked between lymph nodes and nontumor tissue in diversity, with V and J gene preferences.

Each CDR3 protein is one row after TCRdb ran MiXCR on the multiplex PCR reads. The table records 150,000 or so distinct CDR3 sequences, 30% to 40% of them present only once. Germline V gene data show CDR1 as SGDLS and CDR2 as YYNGEE. This CDR3 has 14 amino acids. The sample consisted of axillary lymph node tissue. This clonotype was sampled from a female donor with breast cancer. Some clones in this sample may be carry-over from other donors' samples. The V call is TRBV9, the J call TRBJ1-6; D is ambiguous. CDR3 nucleotides: TGTGCTAGAGCGAGCGGTGGCTTCAGTTCACCCCTCCACTTT. Translated: CARASGGFSSPLHF. The whole variable domain, remainder taken from reference TRBV9 and TRBJ1-6, is DSGVTQTPKHLITATGQRVTLRCSPRSGDLSVYWYQQSLDQGLQFLIQYYNGEERAKGNILERFSAQQFPDLHSELNLSSLELGDSALYFCARASGGFSSPLHFGNGTRLTVT.